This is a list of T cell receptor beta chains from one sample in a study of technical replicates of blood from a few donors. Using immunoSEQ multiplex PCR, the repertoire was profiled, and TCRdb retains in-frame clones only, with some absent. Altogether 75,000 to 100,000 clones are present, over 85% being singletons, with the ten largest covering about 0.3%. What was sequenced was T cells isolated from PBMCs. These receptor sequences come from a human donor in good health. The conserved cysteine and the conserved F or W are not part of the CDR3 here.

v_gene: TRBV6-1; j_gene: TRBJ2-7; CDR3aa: ASSEGRAGEQY
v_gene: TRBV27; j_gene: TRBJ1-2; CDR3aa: ASSLQGLLSYGYT
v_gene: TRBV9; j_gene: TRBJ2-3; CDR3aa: ASSLPGLAVSDTQY
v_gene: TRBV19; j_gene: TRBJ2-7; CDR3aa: ASSIKETGLGYEQY
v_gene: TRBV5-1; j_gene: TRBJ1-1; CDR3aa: ASSSRDRGRRDTEAF
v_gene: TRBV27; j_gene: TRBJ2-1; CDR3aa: ASSLRQGSSYNEQF
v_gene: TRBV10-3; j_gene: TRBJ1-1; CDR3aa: AISEQEYGTEAF
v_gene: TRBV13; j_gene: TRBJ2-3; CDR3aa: ASSSPSGRKATDTQY
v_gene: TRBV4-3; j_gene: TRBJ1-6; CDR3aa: ASSQARDRDWAPLH
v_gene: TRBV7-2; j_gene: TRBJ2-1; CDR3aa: ASSLVQGFEQF
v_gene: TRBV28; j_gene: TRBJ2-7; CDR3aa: ASSLSGGAGALTYEQY
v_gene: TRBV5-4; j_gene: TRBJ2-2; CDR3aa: ASSGQADTGELF
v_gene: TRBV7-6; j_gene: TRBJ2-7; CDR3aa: ASSLNGAAYEQY
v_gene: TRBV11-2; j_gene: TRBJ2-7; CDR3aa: ASSLVSLDTSSYEQY
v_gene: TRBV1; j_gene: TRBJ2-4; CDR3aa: TSSQDNRGLSKNIQY
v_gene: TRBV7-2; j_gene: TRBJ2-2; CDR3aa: ASSLVGGQLTGELF
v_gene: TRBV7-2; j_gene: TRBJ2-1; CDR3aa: ASSFTSGSYNEQF
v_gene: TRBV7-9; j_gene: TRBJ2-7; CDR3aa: ASSRDFYEQY
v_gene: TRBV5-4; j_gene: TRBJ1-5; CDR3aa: ASSMGQGENQPQH
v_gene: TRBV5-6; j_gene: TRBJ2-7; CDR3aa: ASRPGQLYYEQY
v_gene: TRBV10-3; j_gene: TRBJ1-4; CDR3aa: AISESRQGAFEKLF
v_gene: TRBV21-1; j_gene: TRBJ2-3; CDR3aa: ALPGEGGDTQY
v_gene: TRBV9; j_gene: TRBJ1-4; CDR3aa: ASSDGQGPNEKLF
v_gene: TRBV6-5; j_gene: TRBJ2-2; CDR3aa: ASSLGRGLTGELF